Sequencing of this T cell receptor (beta chain) was carried out in a study of blood T cell repertoires in COVID-19. Study in general: COVID-19 samples collected from the United States, Italy and Spain covered acute and convalescent phases. PBMCs, B-cell-depleted T cells, or T cells provided the cDNA or gDNA that made up the material.

The germline gives CDR1 LGHNA, CDR2 YNFKEQ. The CDR3 has 18 amino acids. V lost 5 bases and J lost 8; bases outside the gene matches: 22. In the authors' methods: Amplification of reference gene primers was used by the study to estimate nucleated cell counts. The assay was immunoSEQ multiplex PCR, and TCRdb's table has in-frame clones only and misses some. That table supplies the V and J calls and clone size; D and trimming were determined from the DNA. The sample holds almost 300,000 clones; approximately 86% are singletons and the top ten take 1% to 1.5%. The TCR sequence derives from a man between 65 and 79 years old with acute or convalescent COVID-19. Source material: peripheral blood. The chain couples TRBV4-2 to TRBJ1-2; 8 nucleotides agree with TRBD1. The CDR3 DNA sequence: TGTGCCAGCAGCGCACTTTCAGGGGGCCCTCGACATTCTTGGGGCTACACCTTC. This codes for CASSALSGGPRHSWGYTF.